The clone carrying this TCR beta chain was recorded many times. The antigen is unknown. These data originate in a study of T cell responses to AZD1222 COVID-19 vaccine. The study, taken as a whole, reports: Targets within unmutated variant regions were reportedly found for nearly half of spike-specific TCRs. White British donors predominated, females outnumbered males, and clonal diversity was possibly underestimated.

TCRdb keeps only in-frame clones here, not all; method: immunoSEQ multiplex PCR. This table holds about 150,000 clones, 90% found once. The sequence derives from an adult who received the AZD1222 COVID-19 vaccine. The starting material was peripheral blood, obtained 28 days after the second AZD1222 dose.

CDR3 sequence (DNA): TGTGCCAGCAGTGAAGGGGGTTCGGGATACGAGCAGTACTTC. As protein: CASSEGGSGYEQYF. This chain joins TRBV2 and TRBJ2-7, with D possibly matching TRBD2 (5 bases). V shed 1 base and J shed 4 bases, with 11 bases lying between them. Germline V gives CDR1 SNHLY, CDR2 FYNNEI. The CDR3 loop spans 14 amino acids.